This passage covers 5 T cell receptor beta chains from one sample sequenced in a study of OX40 agonist ivuxolimab in advanced cancers. Generated by immunoSEQ multiplex PCR, the TCRdb table keeps only in-frame clones and is missing some. The data contain about 120,000 clones, 75% to 90% of them seen just once; the ten biggest clones take up about 0.55%. Sequencing used CD4+ or CD8+ T cells sorted from blood, obtained in a trial of the OX40 agonist ivuxolimab. Receptors originate from an adult with an advanced solid tumor such as melanoma, head and neck, liver or kidney cancer.

The V and J genes are TRBV11-2 and TRBJ2-5; D unresolved. CDR3 length: 15 amino acids. The V gene's germline CDR1 is SGHAT and CDR2 FQNNGV. Trimming pared 1 base from V and 3 bases from J, leaving 12 bases between. The CDR3 reads CASSLVGFREETQYF. The CDR3 DNA reads TGTGCCAGCAGCTTAGTGGGTTTTAGGGAAGAGACCCAGTACTTC.

This clone has a single count. The rearrangement links TRBV9 to TRBJ2-1, with D possibly being TRBD1 or TRBD2 (6 bases each). The length of the CDR3 is 16 residues. Trimming pared 2 bases from V and 3 bases from J, leaving 15 bases between. The germline V gene has CDR1 SGDLS and CDR2 YYNGEE. The CDR3 region is CASSVSGAGNYNEQFF. CDR3 nucleotides: TGTGCCAGCAGCGTGTCGGGGGCGGGAAACTACAATGAGCAGTTCTTC.

The chain combines TRBV4-2 with TRBJ1-5, with D possibly being TRBD1 (5 bases). V lost 0 bases, J lost 7 bases, and 13 bases lay in between. Per the germline V gene, CDR1 is LGHNA and CDR2 is YNFKEQ. This CDR3 region has 15 residues. CDR3: CASSQEGGTEQPQHF. The CDR3 nucleotides are TGTGCCAGCAGCCAAGAGGGTGGGACGGAGCAGCCCCAGCATTTT.

This chain connects TRBV5-6 to TRBJ1-5; 7 nucleotides match TRBD1. V lost 4 bases and J lost 5; bases outside the gene matches: 9. Per the germline V gene, CDR1 is SGHDT and CDR2 is YYEEEE. This CDR3 has 15 residues. In DNA, the CDR3 is TGTGCCAGCAGCGCAGGAGGGGGCGCGTATCAGCCCCAGCATTTT. It is translated as CASSAGGGAYQPQHF.

The chain combines TRBV7-8 with TRBJ2-3; 7 nucleotides align to TRBD2. In germline, CDR1 is SGHVS, CDR2 FQNEAQ. CDR3 length: 15 residues. After removal of 3 bases from V and 1 base from J, the junction contained 4 bases not matched to a gene. CDR3 region: CASSLLTSGTDTQYF. In DNA, the CDR3 is TGTGCCAGCAGCTTGCTTACTAGCGGCACAGATACGCAGTATTTT.